These 22 T cell receptor beta chains were all obtained from the same sample, sequenced in a study of monozygotic twins with inflammatory bowel disease (dated by TCRdb to the late 2010s). Library preparation used 5' RACE. This sample was sequenced with an Illumina HiSeq 2500. TCRdb reprocessed the reads, and each CDR3 protein sequence is entered once, without DNA. This specimen's table enumerates 150,000 to 200,000 distinct CDR3 sequences. The ten largest clonotypes hold roughly 2.4% of the sample. Material: blood. These receptors came from a human donor with ulcerative colitis or Crohn's disease, or a healthy co-twin of an affected twin (not recorded which).

The chain uses TRBV7-9 and TRBJ2-1; the D call from TCRdb, TRBD1, cannot be confirmed without DNA. The CDR3 is made up of 15 amino acids. Germline loops: CDR1 SEHNR, CDR2 FQNEAQ (reference sequence). The chain's CDR3 is CASRTGQGPYNEQFF.

The CDR3 here is CASSPWTSGESYEQYF. The rearrangement uses TRBV4-3 and TRBJ2-7; TCRdb outputs TRBD2, but without DNA this stays unchecked. CDR3 length equals 16 residues. Germline lookup yields CDR1 LGHNA and CDR2 YSLEER.

V and J are TRBV4-2 and TRBJ2-7; the D call from TCRdb, TRBD1, cannot be confirmed without DNA. Germline V gene lookup returns CDR1 LGHNA and CDR2 YNFKEQ. The CDR3 has 14 residues. CDR3 region: CASSQGGYSYEQYF.

CDR3 sequence: CASSRGRQAKATIYF. This chain links TRBV5-6 with TRBJ1-3. The germline gives CDR1 SGHDT, CDR2 YYEEEE. The CDR3 consists of 15 residues. Drawing the rest from reference TRBV5-6 and TRBJ1-3, the complete variable domain is DAGVTQSPTHLIKTRGQQVTLRCSPKSGHDTVSWYQQALGQGPQFIFQYYEEEERQRGNFPDRFSGHQFPNYSSELNVNALLLGDSALYLCASSRGRQAKATIYFGEGSWLTVV.

The chain recombines TRBV10-3 with TRBJ2-7; TCRdb's D call, TRBD1, is unchecked because there is no DNA. The CDR3 consists of 15 residues. Germline V lookup: CDR1 ENHRY, CDR2 SYGVKD. CDR3 sequence reads: CAISESGTELYEQYF.

The genes are TRBV7-9 and TRBJ1-5; TCRdb indicates TRBD1, and absent DNA this call remains unverified. The CDR3 has 16 residues. Germline CDR1 reads SEHNR; CDR2 reads FQNEAQ (reference sequence). CDR3 loop: CASSFWGTGASQPQHF.

The J gene is TRBJ1-1, the V gene TRBV12-3 or TRBV12-4; the TCRdb D gene call, TRBD1, has no DNA to confirm it. This CDR3 region has 14 residues. CDR3 residues: CASRLGQENTEAFF.

The CDR3 here is CASSEREKQERYGYTF. The chain combines TRBV25-1 with TRBJ1-2. The V gene's germline CDR1 is MGHDK and CDR2 SYGVNS. This CDR3 contains 16 residues.

The chain has TRBV7-2 and TRBJ1-2; the TCRdb D gene call, TRBD1, has no DNA to confirm it. The CDR3 is 14 amino acids. The V gene's germline CDR1 is SGHTA and CDR2 FQGNSA. The CDR3 here is CASSLDIPNYGYTF.

The chain joins TRBV5-4 to TRBJ2-7; TCRdb outputs TRBD1, but without DNA this stays unchecked. This CDR3 contains 15 residues. Per germline, CDR1 SGHNT and CDR2 YYREEE (reference sequence). CDR3 region: CASSAPGQGPYEQYF.

The rearrangement joins TRBV12-3 or TRBV12-4 to TRBJ2-7; TCRdb designates TRBD1, a call that cannot be tested without DNA. This CDR3 contains 14 residues. The CDR3 sequence is CASSFGAFSYEQYF.

The chain is built from TRBV7-2 and TRBJ1-1. Germline-derived CDR1 and CDR2 are SGHTA and FQGNSA. This CDR3 has 14 residues. CDR3 in amino acids: CASNTDGLKAEAFF.

The chain has TRBV7-3 and TRBJ2-3. Germline V lookup: CDR1 SGHTA, CDR2 FQGTGA. CDR3 length: 16 residues. CDR3 sequence: CASSVFSVSSTDTQYF.

The chain recombines TRBV29-1 with TRBJ1-2; checking the TCRdb D call of TRBD1 is not possible without DNA. Germline V lookup: CDR1 SQVTM, CDR2 ANQGSEA. The CDR3 is 14 amino acids. CDR3: CSVEDSRVNYGYTF.

This chain links TRBV10-3 with TRBJ1-5; the TCRdb D gene call, TRBD1, has no DNA to confirm it. The germline CDR1 and CDR2 sequences are ENHRY and SYGVKD. The CDR3 is 15 amino acids. The CDR3 reads CAISESGRNNQPQHF.

This chain uses TRBV5-4 with TRBJ2-5; checking the TCRdb D call of TRBD2 is not possible without DNA. The CDR3 covers 14 residues. Germline V CDR1 and CDR2: SGHNT, YYREEE (reference sequence). The CDR3 here is CASSSGLTRGTQYF.

The rearrangement joins TRBV30 to TRBJ1-3; no DNA is available, so the TRBD1 call from TCRdb remains unchecked. CDR3 length equals 14 residues. Germline loops: CDR1 GTSNPN, CDR2 SVGIG (reference sequence). CDR3 protein: CAWGYKGAANTIYF.

The CDR3 reads CASSLGTYEQYF. This rearrangement joins TRBV7-9 to TRBJ2-7. The CDR3 sequence is 12 residues long. Germline-derived CDR1 and CDR2 are SEHNR and FQNEAQ (reference sequence).

The rearrangement links TRBV19 to TRBJ1-1. The CDR3 totals 13 residues. Germline V lookup: CDR1 LNHDA, CDR2 SQIVND (reference sequence). The CDR3 loop is CASSMIGFSEAFF.

This sequence joins TRBV11-1 and TRBJ2-1; without DNA, the TCRdb call of TRBD2 cannot be checked. This CDR3 contains 16 residues. CDR1 is SGHAT and CDR2 is FQDESV in the germline V gene (reference sequence). This CDR3 reads CASSIWASQTDNEQFF.

This rearrangement joins TRBV20-1 to TRBJ1-2; TCRdb designates TRBD1, a call that cannot be tested without DNA. Looked up from germline, CDR1 is DFQATT and CDR2 is SNEGSKA (reference sequence). The CDR3 sequence is 12 residues long. The CDR3 spells CSAGDREYGYTF.

This chain links TRBV20-1 with TRBJ1-5. Germline V CDR1 and CDR2: DFQATT, SNEGSKA (reference sequence). This CDR3 has 14 residues. Here the CDR3 reads CSARDLFGNQPQHF.